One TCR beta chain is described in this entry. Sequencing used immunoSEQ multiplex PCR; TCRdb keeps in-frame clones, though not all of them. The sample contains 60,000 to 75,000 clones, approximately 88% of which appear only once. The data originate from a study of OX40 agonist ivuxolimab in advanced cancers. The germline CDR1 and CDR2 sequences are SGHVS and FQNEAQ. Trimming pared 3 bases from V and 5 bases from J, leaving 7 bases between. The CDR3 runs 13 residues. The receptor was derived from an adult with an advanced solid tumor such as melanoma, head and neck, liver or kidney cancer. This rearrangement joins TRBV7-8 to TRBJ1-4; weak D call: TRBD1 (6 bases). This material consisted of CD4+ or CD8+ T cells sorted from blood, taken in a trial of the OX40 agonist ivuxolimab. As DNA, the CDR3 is TGTGCCAGCAGCTTGGGACAAAATGAAAAACTGTTTTTT. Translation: CASSLGQNEKLFF.